The clone carrying this T cell receptor (beta chain) rates as medium-sized (0.01 to 0.1%). The sample comes from a study of sequential checkpoint blockade in melanoma. Treatment specified: randomized to nivolumab then ipilimumab (arm A) or the reverse (arm B). The CDR3 is made up of 12 amino acids. The germline V gene encodes CDR1 LNHNV and CDR2 YYDKDF (reference sequence). Trimming pared 4 bases from V and 5 bases from J, leaving 9 bases between. Sequenced by immunoSEQ multiplex PCR; TCRdb stores in-frame clones only, minus some. The data show about 12,000 clones, approximately 63% seen once. This chain connects TRBV15 to TRBJ2-7, with D unclear. The specimen was CD8+ T cells sorted from blood (inferred from file names), collected from a patient given nivolumab and ipilimumab in sequence. This TCR was sampled from a human donor with melanoma. CDR3 sequence: CATSKRGHEQYF. CDR3 DNA sequence: TGTGCCACCAGCAAACGCGGCCACGAGCAGTACTTC.